This T cell receptor beta chain was sequenced during a study of T cells after yellow fever vaccination. CDR3 size: 11 residues. Trimming shortened V by 3 bases and J by 8 bases, and 5 bases separated the two germline ends. Germline V gives CDR1 WSHSY, CDR2 SAAADI. This clonotype was recorded at least ten times. MiXCR, applied by TCRdb to the 5' RACE reads, yields one record per CDR3 protein. Among almost 30,000 distinct CDR3 sequences listed, about 4.7% were seen once. The J gene is TRBJ2-1, the V gene TRBV10-2, with D unresolved. Sample: CD8+ T cells sorted from PBMCs, taken 10 days after the yellow fever booster vaccination. The receptor was derived from a man aged 25 to 45 who received the YFV17D yellow fever vaccine. This CDR3 is CASSDLHEQFF. CDR3 nucleotide sequence: TGCGCCAGCAGTGACCTTCATGAGCAGTTCTTC.